The clone carrying this TCR beta chain was recorded a few times. The antigen is undetermined. The sample belongs to a study of response to subunit inactivated influenza vaccine. General study findings and limits: Authors suggested that a seasonal influenza vaccination recruits few new T cells each time.

From the RT-PCR reads, TCRdb called clonotypes with MiXCR, one entry per CDR3 protein. The data contain some 640,000 distinct CDR3 sequences, about 15% of them seen just once; the ten biggest clones take up less than 7%. The CDR3 length is 14 residues. The germline gives CDR1 LGHDT, CDR2 YNNKEL (reference sequence). Trimming stripped 4 bases from V and 7 bases from J, with 14 bases between. The sequencing here drew on PBMCs from blood, taken 14 days before vaccination. The chain uses TRBV3-1 and TRBJ2-1; possibly TRBD2 for D (5 bases). The receptor's source is a man aged 45-65 years who received an inactivated influenza vaccine. The CDR3 region has the DNA TGTGCCAGCAGCCGGACTGGAGGTATGAATGAGCAGTTCTTC. It translates to CASSRTGGMNEQFF.